One TCR beta chain is described in this entry. This table comes from immunoSEQ multiplex PCR, and its TCRdb copy is limited to in-frame clones, with some not included. Found here are about 130,000 clones, 70% to 85% of them singletons; the top ten hold 12%. These data belong to a study of blood T cell repertoires in COVID-19. V was shortened by 2 bases and J by 0 bases, with 13 bases between the two germline ends. CDR1 and CDR2 from the germline V gene are SEHNR and FQNEAQ (reference sequence). The CDR3 loop spans 16 amino acids. This chain uses TRBV7-9 with TRBJ1-1, with a tentative D call TRBD1 (6 bases). The sequencing input was peripheral blood. This TCR was recovered from a woman aged 60-70 years with acute or convalescent COVID-19. CDR3: CASSLYAGVMNTEAFF. The DNA for the CDR3 is TGTGCCAGCAGCTTATACGCAGGGGTAATGAACACTGAAGCTTTCTTT.